This T cell receptor beta chain is drawn from a study of T cell responses to AZD1222 COVID-19 vaccine. Clones were sequenced by immunoSEQ multiplex PCR, and TCRdb holds only the in-frame ones, with some missing. The sample lists some 140,000 clones; around 90% were seen once. J lost 1 base, V lost 1 base, and 9 bases had no gene match. This CDR3 region has 18 residues. Germline CDR1 is MNHNS and CDR2 is SASEGT. The clonotype comes from an adult in good health. The V call is TRBV6-1, the J call TRBJ2-4, with TRBD2 matching over 8 bases. The sequenced sample was peripheral blood, obtained on day 0 of AZD1222 vaccination. The CDR3 loop is CASSEGVAGRGAKNIQYF. The CDR3 DNA is TGTGCCAGCAGTGAAGGAGTAGCGGGACGGGGGGCCAAAAACATTCAGTACTTC.